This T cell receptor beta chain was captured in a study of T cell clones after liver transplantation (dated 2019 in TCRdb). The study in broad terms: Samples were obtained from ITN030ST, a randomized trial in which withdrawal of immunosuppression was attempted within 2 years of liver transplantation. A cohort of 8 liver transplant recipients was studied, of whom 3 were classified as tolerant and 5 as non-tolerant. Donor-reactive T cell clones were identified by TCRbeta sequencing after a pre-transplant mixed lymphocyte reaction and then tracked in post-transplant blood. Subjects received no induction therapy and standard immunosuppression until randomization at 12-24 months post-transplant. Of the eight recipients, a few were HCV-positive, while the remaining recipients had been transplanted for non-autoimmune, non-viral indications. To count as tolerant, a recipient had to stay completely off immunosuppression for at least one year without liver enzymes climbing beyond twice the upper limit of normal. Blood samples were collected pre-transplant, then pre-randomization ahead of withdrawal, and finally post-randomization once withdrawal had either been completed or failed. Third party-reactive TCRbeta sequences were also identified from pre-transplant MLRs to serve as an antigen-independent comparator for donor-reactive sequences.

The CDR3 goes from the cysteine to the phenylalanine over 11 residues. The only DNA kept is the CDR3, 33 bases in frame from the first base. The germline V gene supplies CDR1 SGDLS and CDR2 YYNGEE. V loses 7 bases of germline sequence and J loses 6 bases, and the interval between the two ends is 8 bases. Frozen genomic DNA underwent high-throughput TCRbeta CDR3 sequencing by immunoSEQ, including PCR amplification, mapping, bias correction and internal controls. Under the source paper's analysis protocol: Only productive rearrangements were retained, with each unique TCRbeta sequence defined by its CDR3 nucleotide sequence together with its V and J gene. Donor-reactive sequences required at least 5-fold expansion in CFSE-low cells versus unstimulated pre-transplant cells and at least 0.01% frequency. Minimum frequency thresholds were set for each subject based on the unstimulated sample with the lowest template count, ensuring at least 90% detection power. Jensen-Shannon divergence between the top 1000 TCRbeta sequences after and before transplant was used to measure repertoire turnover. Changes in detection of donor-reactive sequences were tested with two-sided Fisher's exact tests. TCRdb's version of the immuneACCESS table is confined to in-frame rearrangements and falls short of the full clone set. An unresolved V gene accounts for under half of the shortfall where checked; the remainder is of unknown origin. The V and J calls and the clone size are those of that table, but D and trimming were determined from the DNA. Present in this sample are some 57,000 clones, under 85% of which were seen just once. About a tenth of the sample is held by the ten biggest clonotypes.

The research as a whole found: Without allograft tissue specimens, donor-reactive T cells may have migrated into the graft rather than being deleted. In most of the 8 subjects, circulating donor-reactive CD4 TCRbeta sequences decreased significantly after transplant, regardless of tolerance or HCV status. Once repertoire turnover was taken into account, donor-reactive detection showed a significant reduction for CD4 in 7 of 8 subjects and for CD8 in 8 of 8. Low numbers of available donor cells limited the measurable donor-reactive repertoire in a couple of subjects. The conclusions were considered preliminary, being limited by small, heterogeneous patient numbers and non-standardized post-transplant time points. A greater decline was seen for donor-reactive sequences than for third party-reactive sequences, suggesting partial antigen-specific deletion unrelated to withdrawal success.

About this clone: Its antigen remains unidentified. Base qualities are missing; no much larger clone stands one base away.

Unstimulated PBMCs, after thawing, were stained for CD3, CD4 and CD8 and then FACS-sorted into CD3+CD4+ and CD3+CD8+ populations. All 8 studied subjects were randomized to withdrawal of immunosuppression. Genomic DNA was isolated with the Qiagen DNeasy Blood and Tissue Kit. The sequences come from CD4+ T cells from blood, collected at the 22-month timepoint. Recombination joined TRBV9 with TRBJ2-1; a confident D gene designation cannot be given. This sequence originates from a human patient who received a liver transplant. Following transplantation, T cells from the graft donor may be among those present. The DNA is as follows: TGTGCCAGCGGGCGGTTCAATGAGCAGTTCTTC. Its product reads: CASGRFNEQFF.